The rows below give T cell receptor beta chains drawn from one sample of a study of T cells in Graves' hyperthyroidism and ophthalmopathy. TCRdb re-called the multiplex PCR reads through MiXCR, storing one row per CDR3 protein. Of about 380,000 distinct CDR3 sequences listed, around 20% are singletons. Material for sequencing was blood. The origin of the receptors is a man aged 18-30 years with Graves' ophthalmopathy. Both conserved end residues are part of each CDR3. Each record gives: clone size, J gene, D gene, V gene, CDR3 length, CDR3 protein, CDR3 DNA. The D gene is left open where the match is weak. Expanded clones are given a class, and other clones once, few, many or no size at all.

>many|TRBJ2-3|.|TRBV11-2|12
CASSSITDTQYF
TGTGCCAGCAGCTCAATCACAGATACGCAGTATTTT
>many|TRBJ2-1|.|TRBV7-3|13
CASSLLLAGEQFF
TGTGCCAGCAGCTTACTTTTGGCTGGTGAGCAGTTCTTC
>many|TRBJ2-1|TRBD1|TRBV7-8|15
CASSSGTGAYNEQFF
TGTGCCAGCAGCTCCGGGACAGGGGCCTACAATGAGCAGTTCTTC
>.|TRBJ2-4|.|TRBV20-1|16
CSAISGSAAGRNIQYF
TGCAGTGCTATCTCGGGTAGCGCGGCAGGACGGAACATTCAGTACTTC
>many|TRBJ1-1|.|TRBV10-1|14
CASSESSVNTEAFF
TGCGCCAGCAGTGAGTCGAGTGTCAACACTGAAGCTTTCTTT
>.|TRBJ2-6|.|TRBV6-1|17
CASSVPGRLAGANVLTF
TGTGCCAGCAGTGTACCGGGACGCCTAGCCGGGGCCAACGTCCTGACTTTC
>many|TRBJ1-2|.|TRBV11-2|12
CASSLGQVDYTF
TGTGCCAGCAGCCTCGGCCAGGTCGACTACACCTTC
>few|TRBJ1-6|.|TRBV28|12
CASSLLDSPLHF
TGTGCCAGCAGTTTATTAGATTCACCCCTCCACTTT
>.|TRBJ2-1|TRBD2|TRBV6-1|16
CASSSLTSGILDEQFF
TGTGCCAGCAGCAGCCTGACTAGCGGGATTCTTGATGAGCAGTTCTTC
>.|TRBJ1-4|TRBD1|TRBV28|15
CASSPETGVNEKLFF
TGTGCCAGCAGTCCCGAGACAGGGGTGAATGAAAAACTGTTTTTT
>few|TRBJ1-5|.|TRBV27|15
CASSQNPYSNQPQHF
TGTGCCAGCAGCCAAAATCCTTATAGCAATCAGCCCCAGCATTTT
>many|TRBJ2-5|.|TRBV2|13
CASTYLAQETQYF
TGTGCCAGCACCTATCTAGCGCAGGAGACCCAGTACTTC
>.|TRBJ1-4|.|TRBV12-3/TRBV12-4|13
CASSDSGNEKLFF
TGTGCCAGCAGTGACAGCGGAAATGAAAAACTGTTTTTT
>.|TRBJ1-2|.|TRBV20-1|13
CSARGPGAEGYTF
TGCAGTGCTAGAGGCCCGGGAGCTGAAGGCTACACCTTC
>many|TRBJ2-1|.|TRBV6-2/TRBV6-3|15
CASGTWRLGGNEQFF
TGTGCCAGCGGGACTTGGAGACTAGGGGGTAATGAGCAGTTCTTC
>many|TRBJ1-3|.|TRBV6-1|14
CASSELVGGNTIYF
TGTGCCAGCAGTGAACTCGTAGGTGGAAACACCATATATTTT
>once|TRBJ1-2|TRBD1|TRBV29-1|14
CSVGTGGRNYGYTF
TGCAGCGTTGGGACAGGGGGCCGGAACTATGGCTACACCTTC
>few|TRBJ2-3|TRBD2|TRBV11-2|18
CASSPGLAGAHRTDTQYF
TGTGCCAGCAGCCCGGGACTAGCGGGGGCCCACCGGACAGATACGCAGTATTTT
>many|TRBJ2-1|TRBD2|TRBV28|14
CASSFSGGNNEQFF
TGTGCCAGCAGTTTTAGCGGGGGCAACAATGAGCAGTTCTTC
>many|TRBJ1-1|TRBD1|TRBV28|15
CASSLNRGRGTEAFF
TGTGCCAGCAGTTTAAACAGGGGGCGGGGGACTGAAGCTTTCTTT
>.|TRBJ2-2|.|TRBV5-4|16
CASSLPGVTNTGELFF
TGTGCCAGCAGCCTCCCCGGAGTCACCAACACCGGGGAGCTGTTTTTT
>few|TRBJ2-1|TRBD2|TRBV7-9|16
CASSRDSSGARNEQFF
TGTGCCAGCAGTCGGGACTCTAGCGGGGCGCGGAATGAGCAGTTCTTC
>few|TRBJ1-2|.|TRBV20-1|13
CSASQGRGYGYTF
TGCAGTGCTTCACAGGGTAGAGGGTATGGCTACACCTTC
>.|TRBJ1-2|.|TRBV2|13
CASSVGGGRGYTF
TGTGCCAGCAGTGTAGGGGGGGGGCGCGGCTACACCTTC
>many|TRBJ2-7|TRBD2|TRBV5-1|15
CASSELAGGPYEQYF
TGCGCCAGCAGCGAACTAGCGGGGGGACCCTACGAGCAGTACTTC
>.|TRBJ2-7|TRBD2|TRBV10-3|16
CAISDGERGETYEQYF
TGTGCCATCAGTGATGGCGAGCGGGGGGAAACTTACGAGCAGTACTTC
>many|TRBJ2-7|.|TRBV11-2|14
CASSLGQGGYEQYF
TGTGCCAGCAGCTTAGGCCAGGGGGGCTACGAGCAGTACTTC
>.|TRBJ2-1|.|TRBV5-1|13
CASSLGDGWFLFF
TGCGCCAGCAGCTTGGGGGACGGTTGGTTTTTGTTCTTC
>many|TRBJ2-5|.|TRBV7-2|14
CASSLKWGSETQYF
TGTGCCAGCAGCTTAAAGTGGGGTAGTGAGACCCAGTACTTC
>.|TRBJ2-3|TRBD1|TRBV12-3/TRBV12-4|16
CASSPSGTARTDTQYF
TGTGCCAGCAGTCCCTCCGGGACAGCTCGCACAGATACGCAGTATTTT
>.|TRBJ1-5|.|TRBV20-1|16
CSASGDGARSNQPQHF
TGCAGTGCTAGCGGGGACGGGGCTAGAAGCAATCAGCCCCAGCATTTT
>few|TRBJ2-2|TRBD2|TRBV6-1|17
CASKWLSGGASTGELFF
TGTGCCAGCAAATGGCTTAGCGGGGGGGCGAGCACCGGGGAGCTGTTTTTT
>few|TRBJ1-3|.|TRBV7-9|12
CASSAGQKTIYF
TGTGCCAGCAGCGCAGGACAGAAAACCATATATTTT
>.|TRBJ1-2|TRBD1|TRBV12-3/TRBV12-4|16
CAGSKNRDRDSYGYTF
TGTGCCGGCAGTAAGAACCGGGACAGAGATTCGTATGGCTACACCTTC
>few|TRBJ2-6|.|TRBV28|14
CASSPVSGANVLTF
TGTGCCAGCAGTCCCGTCTCTGGGGCCAACGTCCTGACTTTC
>few|TRBJ1-1|.|TRBV5-1|15
CASSSQDKVNTEAFF
TGCGCCAGCAGCTCCCAGGATAAGGTAAACACTGAAGCTTTCTTT
>.|TRBJ1-1|.|TRBV10-3|15
CAISESGREGTEAFF
TGTGCCATCAGTGAGTCTGGGAGGGAGGGCACTGAAGCTTTCTTT
>once|TRBJ1-1|.|TRBV12-3/TRBV12-4|16
CASRSRGRKKNTEAFF
TGTGCCAGCAGGAGTAGGGGAAGGAAGAAGAACACTGAAGCTTTCTTT
>many|TRBJ2-5|.|TRBV18|15
CASSPPVTTRETQYF
TGTGCCAGCTCACCACCCGTGACAACCCGAGAGACCCAGTACTTC
>.|TRBJ2-2|TRBD2|TRBV20-1|15
CSARVGGANTGELFF
TGCAGTGCTAGAGTTGGGGGGGCGAACACCGGGGAGCTGTTTTTT
>.|TRBJ1-2|.|TRBV4-1|16
CASSRGPPPLNYGYTF
TGCGCCAGCAGCCGGGGGCCTCCTCCTCTTAACTATGGCTACACCTTC
>.|TRBJ1-2|.|TRBV19|13
CASIAGPNYGYTF
TGTGCCAGTATCGCAGGGCCGAACTATGGCTACACCTTC
>many|TRBJ1-2|TRBD1|TRBV6-1|13
CASTHQGAYGYTF
TGTGCCAGCACCCATCAGGGGGCATATGGCTACACCTTC
>few|TRBJ1-1|.|TRBV13|15
CASSFHWTGDTEAFF
TGTGCCAGCAGCTTCCATTGGACTGGGGACACTGAAGCTTTCTTT
>many|TRBJ2-7|TRBD2|TRBV28|17
CASSPGASGRKSYEQYF
TGTGCCAGCAGTCCCGGGGCTAGCGGGAGGAAGAGTTACGAGCAGTACTTC
>many|TRBJ2-1|.|TRBV5-1|15
CASSFEGGHYNEQFF
TGCGCCAGCAGCTTTGAGGGGGGGCACTACAATGAGCAGTTCTTC
>many|TRBJ1-1|.|TRBV5-6|15
CASSKGGGRNTEAFF
TGTGCCAGCAGCAAAGGTGGGGGCAGGAACACTGAAGCTTTCTTT
>.|TRBJ2-2|.|TRBV27|15
CASSLEGPITGELFF
TGTGCCAGCAGTTTAGAGGGACCAATCACCGGGGAGCTGTTTTTT
>many|TRBJ1-1|.|TRBV3-1|14
CASSQAGTNTEAFF
TGTGCCAGCAGCCAAGCTGGGACAAACACTGAAGCTTTCTTT
>.|TRBJ2-1|.|TRBV18|15
CASSFKRVSYNEQFF
TGTGCCAGCTCATTTAAGCGGGTCTCCTACAATGAGCAGTTCTTC
>many|TRBJ2-4|.|TRBV7-8|14
CASSLTSGGDIQYF
TGTGCCAGCAGCTTAACTTCGGGCGGGGACATTCAGTACTTC
>.|TRBJ1-2|.|TRBV20-1|13
CSARAPLGYGYTF
TGCAGTGCTAGGGCCCCTCTTGGCTATGGCTACACCTTC
>many|TRBJ2-5|TRBD2|TRBV10-3|16
CAISESGVAGQETQYF
TGTGCCATCAGTGAGTCAGGAGTAGCGGGTCAAGAGACCCAGTACTTC
>few|TRBJ2-5|.|TRBV24-1|14
CATSGGTFQETQYF
TGTGCCACCAGTGGCGGGACGTTCCAAGAGACCCAGTACTTC
>few|TRBJ2-5|.|TRBV3-1|12
CASSLVAETQYF
TGTGCCAGCAGCTTAGTGGCCGAGACCCAGTACTTC
>few|TRBJ2-3|.|TRBV4-1|15
CASSQGNVGTDTQYF
TGCGCCAGCAGCCAAGGTAACGTCGGAACAGATACGCAGTATTTT
>.|TRBJ2-3|TRBD1|TRBV7-3|14
CASSLGTGPNTQYF
TGTGCCAGCAGCCTGGGGACAGGGCCAAATACGCAGTATTTT
>many|TRBJ1-4|TRBD1|TRBV12-3/TRBV12-4|15
CASSRSGTGGEKLFF
TGTGCCAGCAGTCGTTCTGGGACAGGCGGTGAAAAACTGTTTTTT